A single sample gave rise to the 29 T cell receptor beta chains below, sequenced in a study of OX40 agonist ivuxolimab in advanced cancers. Sequencing was performed with immunoSEQ multiplex PCR; in TCRdb, only in-frame clones are kept and a portion is missing. Found here are 70,000 to 95,000 clones, approximately 91% of them singletons; the top ten hold about 0.7%. Here the sequenced sample was CD4+ or CD8+ T cells sorted from blood, taken in a trial of the OX40 agonist ivuxolimab. All receptors come from an adult with an advanced solid tumor such as melanoma, head and neck, liver or kidney cancer.

This chain uses TRBV30 with TRBJ2-3; D is possibly TRBD2 (5 bases). Germline lookup yields CDR1 GTSNPN and CDR2 SVGIG (reference sequence). This CDR3 has 12 amino acids. Trimming stripped 4 bases from V and 3 bases from J, with 8 bases between. The CDR3 reads CAWTSLTDTQYF. The CDR3 DNA reads as TGTGCCTGGACTAGCTTGACAGATACGCAGTATTTT.

This chain connects TRBV7-2 to TRBJ2-2, with 8 bases that match TRBD1. CDR3 length: 13 amino acids. J gave up 0 bases and V 11 bases, and 2 bases lay outside the gene matches. Per germline, CDR1 SGHTA and CDR2 FQGNSA. The CDR3 loop reads CAADRANTGELFF. The CDR3 bases are TGTGCCGCGGACAGGGCGAACACCGGGGAGCTGTTTTTT.

V is TRBV6-1 and J is TRBJ2-7; D is unclear. The germline CDR1 and CDR2 sequences are MNHNS and SASEGT. CDR3 length: 13 residues. Trimming left V 6 bases short and J 3 bases short, with 12 bases between. CDR3 in amino acids: CASRMGIGYEQYF. CDR3 DNA: TGTGCCAGCAGGATGGGAATCGGCTACGAGCAGTACTTC.

V and J are TRBV5-1 and TRBJ2-3, with 13 bases that match TRBD2. V lost 0 bases, J lost 6 bases, and 7 bases stayed unmatched. CDR1 and CDR2 from the germline V gene are SGHRS and YFSETQ. The CDR3 runs to 17 residues. Here the CDR3 DNA reads TGCGCCAGCAGCTTGGTCGGACTAGCGGGAGCAGGGGATACGCAGTATTTT. It specifies CASSLVGLAGAGDTQYF.

The chain carries TRBV2 and TRBJ2-5; D perhaps matches TRBD1 (6 bases). CDR1 is SNHLY and CDR2 is FYNNEI in the germline V gene. The V and J ends lost 5 bases and 5 bases respectively, with 21 bases between them. The CDR3 is 16 amino acids. For the CDR3, the DNA is TGTGCCAGCAGTTACACCCCGCAGGGGTTTTCGGAGACCCAGTACTTC. Amino acids: CASSYTPQGFSETQYF.

The chain carries TRBV28 and TRBJ2-2, with no clear D. V was cut by 1 base and J by 6 bases, with 6 bases left in between. CDR1 is MDHEN, CDR2 SYDVKM, per germline. The CDR3 runs 13 residues. The DNA for the CDR3 is TGTGCCAGCAGTTTATTGGGTCCCGGGGAGCTGTTTTTT. Amino acids: CASSLLGPGELFF.

The chain carries TRBV5-1 and TRBJ2-2; D uncertain. Trimming removed 1 base from V and 0 bases from J, with 4 bases in between. The CDR3 consists of 14 residues. From germline, CDR1 is SGHRS and CDR2 YFSETQ. CDR3 nucleotide sequence: TGCGCCAGCAGCTTGTCCGCGAACACCGGGGAGCTGTTTTTT. Encoded protein: CASSLSANTGELFF.

The chain combines TRBV5-1 with TRBJ2-7, with 7 bases that match TRBD1. With V trimmed by 0 bases and J by 5 bases, 5 bases remained unmatched. The CDR3 spans 14 residues. Germline-derived CDR1 and CDR2 are SGHRS and YFSETQ. CDR3 residues: CASSLGQGNDEQYF. DNA for the CDR3: TGCGCCAGCAGCTTGGGACAGGGAAACGACGAGCAGTACTTC.

This clone was observed once. The chain combines TRBV5-4 with TRBJ2-7, with 9 bases identical to TRBD2. Germline V gene data show CDR1 as SGHNT and CDR2 as YYREEE (reference sequence). The CDR3 length is 18 residues. V dropped 4 bases and J dropped 2; count of bases not matched to a gene: 16. CDR3 sequence: CASSVPGSEAGGTYEQYF. The CDR3 DNA reads as TGTGCCAGCAGCGTTCCGGGTTCTGAAGCGGGGGGCACCTACGAGCAGTACTTC.

The chain links TRBV11-3 to TRBJ2-3; D gene uncertain. Looked up from germline, CDR1 is SGHNT and CDR2 is YENEEA. V shed 0 bases and J shed 1 base, with 5 bases lying between them. The CDR3 is 14 amino acids. The CDR3 loop is CASSLDWGTDTQYF. For the CDR3, the DNA is TGTGCCAGCAGCTTAGATTGGGGCACAGATACGCAGTATTTT.

The table lists this clone with a count of one. The rearrangement uses TRBV10-2 and TRBJ2-5; 11 nucleotides agree with TRBD2. V lost 3 bases, J lost 4 bases, and 16 bases stayed unmatched. From germline, CDR1 is WSHSY and CDR2 SAAADI. The CDR3 length is 19 residues. The CDR3 sequence: CASSETSGGSRGKRETQYF. CDR3 nucleotides: TGCGCCAGCAGTGAAACTAGCGGGGGATCCCGGGGCAAACGAGAGACCCAGTACTTC.

The chain employs TRBV15 and TRBJ1-4; TRBD1 aligns across 11 bases. CDR1 and CDR2 (germline): LNHNV, YYDKDF (reference sequence). This CDR3 is built from 18 residues. The V gene end was trimmed by 4 bases and the J gene end by 3 bases; junction bases not matched to a gene: 10. The CDR3 is CATSKTGQGGIANEKLFF. In nucleotides, the CDR3 is TGTGCCACCAGCAAAACGGGACAGGGGGGTATAGCTAATGAAAAACTGTTTTTT.

This clone occurred once. The chain employs TRBV4-1 and TRBJ1-1; no firm D call. CDR1 MGHRA and CDR2 YSYEKL come from the germline V gene. The CDR3 loop spans 16 amino acids. With 3 bases removed from V and 3 bases from J, the gap between germline ends came to 17 bases. CDR3 amino acids: CASSHPLREGYTEAFF. The CDR3 coding sequence is TGCGCCAGCAGCCATCCCCTAAGGGAGGGCTACACTGAAGCTTTCTTT.

The CDR3 loop is CASSPSMNTEAFF. The CDR3 nucleotides read TGCGCCAGCAGCCCCAGTATGAACACTGAAGCTTTCTTT. The chain has TRBV5-1 and TRBJ1-1; no clear D gene. Germline loops: CDR1 SGHRS, CDR2 YFSETQ. V was pared by 4 bases and J by 0 bases, with 7 bases between. The CDR3 spans 13 residues.

The chain employs TRBV18 and TRBJ1-3; D is perhaps TRBD1 (6 bases). V lost 4 bases, J lost 2 bases, and 9 bases lay in between. There are 14 residues in the CDR3. CDR1 and CDR2 (germline): KGHSH, LQKENI. DNA of the CDR3: TGTGCCAGCTCACAGACAGGCGCTGGAAACACCATATATTTT. Residues: CASSQTGAGNTIYF.

This chain uses TRBV5-1 with TRBJ2-4; 8 bases fit TRBD1. The CDR3 is 15 amino acids. The germline V gene encodes CDR1 SGHRS and CDR2 YFSETQ. Unmatched junction bases numbered 5, after V lost 4 bases and J lost 2 bases. In DNA form, the CDR3 reads TGCGCCAGCAGCATAGGGACAGGAACCAAAAACATTCAGTACTTC. It encodes CASSIGTGTKNIQYF.

The rearrangement joins TRBV19 to TRBJ2-4; 8 positions match TRBD2. The CDR3 totals 18 residues. The V gene's germline CDR1 is LNHDA and CDR2 SQIVND (reference sequence). The V and J ends lost 3 bases and 0 bases, in that order; junction bases with no gene match: 10. The CDR3 DNA reads as TGTGCCAGTAGTATTCCATCCCGTCTAGCGGGAGCCAAAAACATTCAGTACTTC. Its protein product is CASSIPSRLAGAKNIQYF.

The V call is TRBV29-1, the J call TRBJ2-1, with 7 bases aligning to TRBD2. V lost 0 bases and J lost 8; bases outside the gene matches: 10. Per the germline V gene, CDR1 is SQVTM and CDR2 is ANQGSEA. CDR3 size: 15 residues. CDR3 nucleotide sequence: TGCAGCGTTGAAGAACCAGGCGGGGGAGGGGATGAGCAGTTCTTC. Amino acids: CSVEEPGGGGDEQFF.

This chain links TRBV29-1 with TRBJ2-3; the match to TRBD2 covers 8 bases. CDR3 length equals 14 residues. From germline, CDR1 is SQVTM and CDR2 ANQGSEA. V shed 6 bases and J 4 bases; nucleotides not matched to a gene: 9. The CDR3 DNA reads as TGCAGCGTCCGTTCCGGGACTAGATCAGATACGCAGTATTTT. This sequence encodes CSVRSGTRSDTQYF.

In this sample, this clone turned up once. The chain recombines TRBV5-6 with TRBJ1-6, with a weak D call TRBD1 (6 bases). The V gene's germline CDR1 is SGHDT and CDR2 YYEEEE. This CDR3 region has 17 residues. Trimming pared 3 bases from V and 5 bases from J, leaving 18 bases between. The CDR3 DNA reads TGTGCCAGCAGCTCCGACCTTACGGGGGGGCATAATTCACCCCTCCACTTT. Its protein product is CASSSDLTGGHNSPLHF.

This sequence joins TRBV6-6 and TRBJ2-1, with 8 nucleotides matching TRBD1. Germline assignment: CDR1 MNHNY and CDR2 SVGAGI (reference sequence). The V gene end was trimmed by 6 bases and the J gene end by 7 bases; junction bases not matched to a gene: 5. The length of the CDR3 is 13 residues. The CDR3 loop is CASRWGQANEQFF. CDR3 DNA: TGTGCCAGCAGATGGGGACAGGCTAATGAGCAGTTCTTC.

The gene calls are TRBV2 and TRBJ2-7; D might be TRBD1 (6 bases). The CDR3 runs to 14 residues. Deletions cut 3 bases from V and 3 bases from J, with 12 bases between. The V gene's germline CDR1 is SNHLY and CDR2 FYNNEI. The CDR3 coding sequence is TGTGCCAGCAGTGACCAGGGGTTGCACTACGAGCAGTACTTC. This codes for CASSDQGLHYEQYF.

The rearrangement joins TRBV9 to TRBJ2-7, with D uncertain. The germline CDR1 and CDR2 sequences are SGDLS and YYNGEE. The ends were cut back, 2 bases at V and 5 bases at J, with 11 bases in the middle. The CDR3 is made up of 13 amino acids. DNA of the CDR3: TGTGCCAGCAGCGTTAACCCTCAGGACGAGCAGTACTTC. Amino acid sequence: CASSVNPQDEQYF.

The chain has TRBV19 and TRBJ1-5, with 8 bases matching TRBD1. Per the germline V gene, CDR1 is LNHDA and CDR2 is SQIVND (reference sequence). This CDR3 has 13 residues. Trimming cost V 6 bases and J 4 bases; bases outside gene matches: 2. The CDR3 sequence is CASRDRENQPQHF. CDR3 nucleotides: TGTGCCAGTAGGGACAGGGAGAATCAGCCCCAGCATTTT.

The chain recombines TRBV2 with TRBJ2-5; D unresolved. V lost 2 bases and J 5 bases, leaving 9 bases between the germline ends. This CDR3 region has 13 residues. The germline V gene encodes CDR1 SNHLY and CDR2 FYNNEI. The CDR3 is CASSEYPNETQYF. The CDR3 DNA sequence: TGTGCCAGCAGTGAATATCCCAACGAGACCCAGTACTTC.

The chain combines TRBV9 with TRBJ2-1, with 8 bases fitting TRBD2. After removal of 0 bases from V and 4 bases from J, the junction contained 3 bases not matched to a gene. CDR1 and CDR2 (germline): SGDLS, YYNGEE. CDR3 size: 15 residues. The CDR3 sequence: CASSVATGGYNEQFF. CDR3 DNA sequence: TGTGCCAGCAGCGTAGCAACGGGGGGGTACAATGAGCAGTTCTTC.

The genes are TRBV19 and TRBJ2-1, with unresolved D. V lost 3 bases and J 0 bases, leaving 6 bases between the germline ends. This CDR3 is built from 14 residues. The germline gives CDR1 LNHDA, CDR2 SQIVND (reference sequence). CDR3 in amino acids: CASSIVVSYNEQFF. CDR3 coding DNA: TGTGCCAGTAGTATTGTGGTCTCCTACAATGAGCAGTTCTTC. The complete variable domain, with remaining parts taken from reference TRBV19 and TRBJ2-1, reads DGGITQSPKYLFRKEGQNVTLSCEQNLNHDAMYWYRQDPGQGLRLIYYSQIVNDFQKGDIAEGYSVSREKKESFPLTVTSAQKNPTAFYLCASSIVVSYNEQFFGPGTRLTVL.

DNA of the CDR3: TGTGCCAGCAGCTTGTCACAGGGGTCCTACAATGAGCAGTTCTTC. Its translation is CASSLSQGSYNEQFF. J is TRBJ2-1 and V is TRBV5-8, with 7 bases fitting TRBD1. With V trimmed by 1 base and J by 1 base, 2 bases remained unmatched. The CDR3 is 15 residues long. The germline V gene has CDR1 SGHTS and CDR2 YDEGEE.

The chain carries TRBV28 and TRBJ2-7; tentative D call: TRBD1 (5 bases). Trimming stripped 2 bases from V and 0 bases from J, with 20 bases between. Germline CDR1 reads MDHEN; CDR2 reads SYDVKM. This CDR3 is built from 18 residues. DNA of the CDR3: TGTGCCAGCAGTTTACAAAGGGGCCGTCTCCTTAGCTCCTACGAGCAGTACTTC. It encodes CASSLQRGRLLSSYEQYF.